This T cell receptor beta chain was found in a study of blood T cell repertoires in COVID-19. Study details: Sources were T cells, B-cell-depleted T cells, or PBMCs; the material itself was cDNA or gDNA.

Details on this clone: The DNA is left out, because the CDR3 cannot be placed on it with certainty; the CDR3 is given as TCRdb lists it.

Sequencing was performed with immunoSEQ multiplex PCR; in TCRdb, only in-frame clones are kept and a portion is missing. The data hold some 240,000 clones, with 75% to 85% observed a single time. Sequencing was performed on peripheral blood. The origin of this receptor is a human donor in a cohort sampled during active COVID-19.

CDR3 sequence reads: CASILDRGLVNEQFF. The genes are TRBV2 and TRBJ2-1; the table names TRBD1, a call not compared with the DNA. Germline CDR1 and CDR2: SNHLY and FYNNEI. Both ends counted, the CDR3 spans 15 residues.